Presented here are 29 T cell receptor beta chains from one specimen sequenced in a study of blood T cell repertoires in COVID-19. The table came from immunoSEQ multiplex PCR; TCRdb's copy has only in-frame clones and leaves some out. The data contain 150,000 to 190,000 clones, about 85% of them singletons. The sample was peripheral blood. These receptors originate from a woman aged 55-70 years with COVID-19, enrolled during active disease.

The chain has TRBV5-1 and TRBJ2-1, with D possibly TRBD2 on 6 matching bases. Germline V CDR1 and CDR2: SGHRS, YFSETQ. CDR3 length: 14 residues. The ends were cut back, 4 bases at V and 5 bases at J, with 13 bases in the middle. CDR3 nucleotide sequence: TGCGCCAGCAGCCCCCGGGACTTAGACAATGAGCAGTTCTTC. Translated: CASSPRDLDNEQFF.

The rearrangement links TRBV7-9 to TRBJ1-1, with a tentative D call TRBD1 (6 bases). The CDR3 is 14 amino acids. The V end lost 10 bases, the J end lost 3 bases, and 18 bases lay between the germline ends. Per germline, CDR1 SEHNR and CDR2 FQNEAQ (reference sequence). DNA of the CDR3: TGTGCCACCCGGACCCAATACAGGGACACTGAAGCTTTCTTT. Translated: CATRTQYRDTEAFF. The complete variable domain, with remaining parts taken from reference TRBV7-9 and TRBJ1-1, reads DTGVSQNPRHKITKRGQNVTFRCDPISEHNRLYWYRQTLGQGPEFLTYFQNEAQLEKSRLLSDRFSAERPKGSFSTLEIQRTEQGDSAMYLCATRTQYRDTEAFFGQGTRLTVV.

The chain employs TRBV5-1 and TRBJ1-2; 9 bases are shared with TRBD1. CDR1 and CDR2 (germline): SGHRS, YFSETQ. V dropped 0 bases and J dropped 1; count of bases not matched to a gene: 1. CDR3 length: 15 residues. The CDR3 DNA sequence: TGCGCCAGCAGCTTGGGGGACAGGGATAACTATGGCTACACCTTC. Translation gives CASSLGDRDNYGYTF. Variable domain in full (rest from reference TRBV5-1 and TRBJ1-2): KAGVTQTPRYLIKTRGQQVTLSCSPISGHRSVSWYQQTPGQGLQFLFEYFSETQRNKGNFPGRFSGRQFSNSRSEMNVSTLELGDSALYLCASSLGDRDNYGYTFGSGTRLTVV.

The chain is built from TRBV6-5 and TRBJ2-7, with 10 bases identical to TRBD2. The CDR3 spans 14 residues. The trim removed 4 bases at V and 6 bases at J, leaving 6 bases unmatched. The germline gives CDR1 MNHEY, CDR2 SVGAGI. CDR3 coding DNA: TGTGCCAGCAGTTCGGCTAGCGGGAGACTCGAGCAGTACTTC. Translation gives CASSSASGRLEQYF.

CDR3 coding DNA: TGCAGCGTTGGACCTGGGACTAGCGGGAGGTGGGAGACCCAGTACTTC. It encodes CSVGPGTSGRWETQYF. The genes are TRBV29-1 and TRBJ2-5, with TRBD2 matching over 15 bases. Per the germline V gene, CDR1 is SQVTM and CDR2 is ANQGSEA. With V trimmed by 4 bases and J by 5 bases, 8 bases remained unmatched. This CDR3 has 16 amino acids.

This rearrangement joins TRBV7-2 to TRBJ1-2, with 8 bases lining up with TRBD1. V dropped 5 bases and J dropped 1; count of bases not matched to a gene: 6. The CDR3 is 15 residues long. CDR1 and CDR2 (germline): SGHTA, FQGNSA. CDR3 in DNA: TGTGCCAGCAGCCCCGGTGGACAGGGTAACTATGGCTACACCTTC. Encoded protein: CASSPGGQGNYGYTF.

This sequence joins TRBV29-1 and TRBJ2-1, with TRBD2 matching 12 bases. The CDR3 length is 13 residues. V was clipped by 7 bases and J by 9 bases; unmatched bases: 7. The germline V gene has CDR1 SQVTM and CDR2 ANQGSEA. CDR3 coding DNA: TGCAGCGGGGCGCTAGCGGGAGGGGTTGAGCAGTTCTTC. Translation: CSGALAGGVEQFF.

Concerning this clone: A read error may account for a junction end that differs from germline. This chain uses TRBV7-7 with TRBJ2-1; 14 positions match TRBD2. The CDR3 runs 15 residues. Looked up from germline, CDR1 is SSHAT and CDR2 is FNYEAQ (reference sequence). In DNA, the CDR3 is TGTGCTAGCAGCCCGGGACTAGCGGGAGTCTCTGAGCAGTTCTTC. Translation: CASSPGLAGVSEQFF. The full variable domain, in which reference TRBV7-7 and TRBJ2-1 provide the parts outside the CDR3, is GAGVSQSPRYKVTKRGQDVTLRCDPISSHATLYWYQQALGQGPEFLTYFNYEAQPDKSGLPSDRFSAERPEGSISTLTIQRTEQRDSAMYRCASSPGLAGVSEQFFGPGTRLTVL.

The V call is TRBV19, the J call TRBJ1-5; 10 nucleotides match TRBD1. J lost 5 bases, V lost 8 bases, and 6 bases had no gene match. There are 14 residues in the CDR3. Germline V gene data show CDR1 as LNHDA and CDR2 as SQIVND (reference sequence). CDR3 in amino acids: CASCDRGRDQPQHF. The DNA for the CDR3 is TGTGCCAGTTGTGACAGGGGGCGAGATCAGCCCCAGCATTTT.

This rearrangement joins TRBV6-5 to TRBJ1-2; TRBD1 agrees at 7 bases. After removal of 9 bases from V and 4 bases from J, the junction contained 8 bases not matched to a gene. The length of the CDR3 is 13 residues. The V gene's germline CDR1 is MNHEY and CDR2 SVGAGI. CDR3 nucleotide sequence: TGTGCCAGTAGCACCGGGACAGTCTATGGCTACACCTTC. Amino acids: CASSTGTVYGYTF.

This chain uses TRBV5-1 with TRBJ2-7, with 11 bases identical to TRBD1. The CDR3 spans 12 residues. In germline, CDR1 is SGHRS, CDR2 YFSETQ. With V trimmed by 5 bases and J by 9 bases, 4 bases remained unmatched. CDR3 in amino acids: CASSPDRGRQYF. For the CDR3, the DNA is TGCGCCAGCAGTCCGGACAGGGGGCGGCAGTACTTC.

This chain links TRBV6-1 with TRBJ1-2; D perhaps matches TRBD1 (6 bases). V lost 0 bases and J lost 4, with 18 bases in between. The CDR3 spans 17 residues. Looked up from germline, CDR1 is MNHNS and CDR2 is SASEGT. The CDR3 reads CASSEASSKFRGYGYTF. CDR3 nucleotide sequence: TGTGCCAGCAGTGAAGCCTCCTCAAAATTCAGGGGCTATGGCTACACCTTC.

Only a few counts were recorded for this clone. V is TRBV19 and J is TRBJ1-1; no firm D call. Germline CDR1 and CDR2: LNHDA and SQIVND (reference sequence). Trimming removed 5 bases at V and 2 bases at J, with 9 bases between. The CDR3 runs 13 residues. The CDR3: CASSVGINTEAFF. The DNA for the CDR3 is TGTGCCAGTAGTGTAGGTATTAACACTGAAGCTTTCTTT. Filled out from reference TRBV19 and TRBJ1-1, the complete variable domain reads DGGITQSPKYLFRKEGQNVTLSCEQNLNHDAMYWYRQDPGQGLRLIYYSQIVNDFQKGDIAEGYSVSREKKESFPLTVTSAQKNPTAFYLCASSVGINTEAFFGQGTRLTVV.

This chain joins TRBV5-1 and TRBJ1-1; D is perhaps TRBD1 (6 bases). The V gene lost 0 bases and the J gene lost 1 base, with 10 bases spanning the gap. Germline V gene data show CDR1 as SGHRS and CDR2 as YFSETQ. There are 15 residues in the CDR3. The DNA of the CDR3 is TGCGCCAGCAGCTTGGTGATGGGGGCGAACACTGAAGCTTTCTTT. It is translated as CASSLVMGANTEAFF.

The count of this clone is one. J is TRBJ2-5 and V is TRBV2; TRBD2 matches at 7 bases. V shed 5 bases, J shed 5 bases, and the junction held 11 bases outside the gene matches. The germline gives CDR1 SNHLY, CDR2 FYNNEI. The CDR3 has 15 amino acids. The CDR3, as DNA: TGTGCCAGCAGTAATTCGGGACTCGGGGGGGAGACCCAGTACTTC. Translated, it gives CASSNSGLGGETQYF.

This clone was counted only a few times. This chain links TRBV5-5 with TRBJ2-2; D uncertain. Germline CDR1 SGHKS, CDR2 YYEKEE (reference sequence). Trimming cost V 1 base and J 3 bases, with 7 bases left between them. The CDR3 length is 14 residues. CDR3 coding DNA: TGTGCCAGCAGCTTGACTCCCCACACCGGGGAGCTGTTTTTT. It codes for CASSLTPHTGELFF.

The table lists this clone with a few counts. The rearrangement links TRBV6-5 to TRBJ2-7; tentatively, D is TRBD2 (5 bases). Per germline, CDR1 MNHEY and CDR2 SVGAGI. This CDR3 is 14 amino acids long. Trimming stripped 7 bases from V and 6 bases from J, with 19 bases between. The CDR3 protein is CASTRTEFGGEQYF. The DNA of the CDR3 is TGTGCCAGCACCAGGACTGAATTCGGCGGCGAGCAGTACTTC.

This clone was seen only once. CDR3 sequence (DNA): TGTGCCAGCCGCGCGGGTGAGACCCAGTACTTC. Its protein is CASRAGETQYF. The chain couples TRBV11-2 to TRBJ2-5, with D possibly being TRBD2 (5 bases). From germline, CDR1 is SGHAT and CDR2 FQNNGV. This CDR3 is built from 11 residues. The V end was cut by 8 bases, the J end by 5 bases, with 9 bases between.

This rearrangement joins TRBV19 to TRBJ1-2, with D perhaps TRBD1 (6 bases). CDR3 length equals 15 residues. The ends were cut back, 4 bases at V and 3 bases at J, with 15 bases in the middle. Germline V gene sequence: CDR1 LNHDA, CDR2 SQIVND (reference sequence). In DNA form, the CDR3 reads TGTGCCAGTAGTAGTCCAGGGGTTGCGGACTATGGCTACACCTTC. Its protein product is CASSSPGVADYGYTF.

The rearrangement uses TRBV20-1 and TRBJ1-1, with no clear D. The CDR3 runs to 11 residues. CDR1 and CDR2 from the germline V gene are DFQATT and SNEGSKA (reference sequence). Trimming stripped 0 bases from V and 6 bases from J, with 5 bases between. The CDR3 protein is CSARDFSEAFF. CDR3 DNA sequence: TGCAGTGCTAGAGACTTCTCTGAAGCTTTCTTT.

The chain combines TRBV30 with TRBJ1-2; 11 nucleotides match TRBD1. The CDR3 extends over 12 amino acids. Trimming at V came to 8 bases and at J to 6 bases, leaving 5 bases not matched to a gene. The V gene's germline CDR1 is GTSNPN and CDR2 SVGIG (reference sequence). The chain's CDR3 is CAAPGQGDGYTF. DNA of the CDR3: TGTGCCGCGCCGGGACAGGGGGATGGCTACACCTTC.

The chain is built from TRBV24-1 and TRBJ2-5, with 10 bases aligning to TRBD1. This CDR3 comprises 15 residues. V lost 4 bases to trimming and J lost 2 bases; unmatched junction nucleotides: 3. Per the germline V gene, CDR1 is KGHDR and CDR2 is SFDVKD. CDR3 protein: CATSDSGQGQETQYF. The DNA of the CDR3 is TGTGCCACCAGTGACTCGGGACAGGGGCAAGAGACCCAGTACTTC.

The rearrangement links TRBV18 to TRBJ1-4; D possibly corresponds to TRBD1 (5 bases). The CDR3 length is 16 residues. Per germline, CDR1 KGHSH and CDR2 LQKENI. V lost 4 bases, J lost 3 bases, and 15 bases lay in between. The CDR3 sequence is CASSLGPTGANEKLFF. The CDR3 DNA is TGTGCCAGCTCACTCGGACCCACGGGGGCTAATGAAAAACTGTTTTTT.

CDR3 nucleotides: TGCGCCAGCAGCTTGGAAAGTTCGTCGACTTCCTACGAGCAGTACTTC. As protein: CASSLESSSTSYEQYF. The rearrangement links TRBV5-1 to TRBJ2-7, with D unclear. The ends were cut back, 0 bases at V and 1 base at J, with 14 bases in the middle. The CDR3 length is 16 residues. Germline-derived CDR1 and CDR2 are SGHRS and YFSETQ.

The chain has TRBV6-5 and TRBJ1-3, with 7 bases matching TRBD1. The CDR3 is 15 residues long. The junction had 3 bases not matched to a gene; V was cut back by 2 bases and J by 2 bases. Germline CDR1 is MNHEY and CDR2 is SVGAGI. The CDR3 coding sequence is TGTGCCAGCAGTTACGTACAGGGGCCTGGAAACACCATATATTTT. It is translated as CASSYVQGPGNTIYF.

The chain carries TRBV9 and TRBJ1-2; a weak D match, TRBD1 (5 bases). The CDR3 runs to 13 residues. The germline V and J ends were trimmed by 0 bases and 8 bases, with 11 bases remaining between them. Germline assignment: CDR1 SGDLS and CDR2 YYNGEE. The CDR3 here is CASSVEGLEGYTF. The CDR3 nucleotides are TGTGCCAGCAGCGTAGAGGGGCTGGAGGGCTACACCTTC.

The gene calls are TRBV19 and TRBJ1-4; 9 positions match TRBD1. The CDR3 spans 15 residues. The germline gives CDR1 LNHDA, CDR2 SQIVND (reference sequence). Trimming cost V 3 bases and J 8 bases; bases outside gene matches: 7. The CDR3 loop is CASSIWGQGGEKLFF. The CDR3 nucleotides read TGTGCCAGTAGTATCTGGGGACAGGGCGGGGAAAAACTGTTTTTT.

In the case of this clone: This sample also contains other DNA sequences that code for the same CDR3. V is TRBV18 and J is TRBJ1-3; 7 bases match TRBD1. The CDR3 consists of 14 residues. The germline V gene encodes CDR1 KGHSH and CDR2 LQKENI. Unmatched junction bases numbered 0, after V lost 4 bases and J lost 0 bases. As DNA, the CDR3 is TGTGCCAGCTCACGGGACAGCTCTGGAAACACCATATATTTT. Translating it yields CASSRDSSGNTIYF. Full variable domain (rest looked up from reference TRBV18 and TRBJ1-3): NAGVMQNPRHLVRRRGQEARLRCSPMKGHSHVYWYRQLPEEGLKFMVYLQKENIIDESGMPKERFSAEFPKEGPSILRIQQVVRGDSAAYFCASSRDSSGNTIYFGEGSWLTVV.

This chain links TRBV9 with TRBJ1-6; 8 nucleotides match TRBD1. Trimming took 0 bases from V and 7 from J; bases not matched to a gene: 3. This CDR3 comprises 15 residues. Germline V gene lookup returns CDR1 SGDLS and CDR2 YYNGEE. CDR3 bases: TGTGCCAGCAGCGTAGAGCAGGGGGCCAATTCACCCCTCCACTTT. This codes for CASSVEQGANSPLHF.